This entry concerns a single T cell receptor (beta chain). Its specificity is unknown. The source of the sample is a study of yellow fever vaccine responses in identical twins. Study-level results: Vaccine-induced T cell responses in twins were reportedly observed to appear partly convergent, partly personalized.

This CDR3 is 11 amino acids long. Trimming pared 4 bases from V and 5 bases from J, leaving 6 bases between. Germline CDR1 is SQVTM and CDR2 is ANQGSEA. Each CDR3 protein is one row after TCRdb ran MiXCR on the RT-PCR reads. The table includes thousands of distinct CDR3 sequences, almost 85% detected once. The TCR comes from a woman younger than 30 who received the yellow fever vaccine. The material sequenced was T cells from blood (PBMCs), unsorted or a sorted subset (not recorded which), taken before or after yellow fever vaccination (not recorded which). The chain uses TRBV29-1 and TRBJ2-1, with D hard to call. CDR3 in DNA: TGCAGCGTTGTCTTCCACAATGAGCAGTTCTTC. Its translation: CSVVFHNEQFF.